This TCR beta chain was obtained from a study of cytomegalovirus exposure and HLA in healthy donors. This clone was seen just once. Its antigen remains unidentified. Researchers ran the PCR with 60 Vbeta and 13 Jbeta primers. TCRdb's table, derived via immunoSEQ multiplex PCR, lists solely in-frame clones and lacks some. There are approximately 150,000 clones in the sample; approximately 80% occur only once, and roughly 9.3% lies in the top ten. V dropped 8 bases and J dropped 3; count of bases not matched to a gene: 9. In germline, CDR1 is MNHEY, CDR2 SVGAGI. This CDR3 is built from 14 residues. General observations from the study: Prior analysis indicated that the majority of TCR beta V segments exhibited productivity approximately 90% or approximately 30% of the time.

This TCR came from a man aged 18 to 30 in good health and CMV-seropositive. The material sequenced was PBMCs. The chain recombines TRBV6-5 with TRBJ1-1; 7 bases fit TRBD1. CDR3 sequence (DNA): TGTGCCAGCGCACAGGGGATGATGGACACTGAAGCTTTCTTT. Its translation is CASAQGMMDTEAFF.